Below, 6 T cell receptor beta chains from the same sample are listed, as sequenced in a study of shared T cell receptors in the human thymus. Method: immunoSEQ multiplex PCR; TCRdb's copy keeps in-frame clones and lacks some. Of 720,000 or so clones detected, 80% to 90% appear once; the ten largest clones hold over 0.008%. This sample also appeared in a second study, on human thymus T cells.

Sequenced: thymocytes. The origin of the receptors is a girl less than two years old with a congenital heart defect.

The V gene is TRBV9, the J gene TRBJ2-3; 8 positions agree with TRBD2. Germline V lookup: CDR1 SGDLS, CDR2 YYNGEE. This CDR3 region has 18 residues. The trim removed 3 bases at V and 0 bases at J, leaving 12 bases unmatched. CDR3 loop: CASSANSGGGSSTDTQYF. CDR3 DNA sequence: TGTGCCAGCAGCGCCAACAGCGGGGGCGGATCTAGCACAGATACGCAGTATTTT.

The sample holds one count of this clone. V usage is TRBV5-6 and J usage is TRBJ2-3; the D gene is possibly TRBD1 (5 bases). The germline V and J ends were trimmed by 4 bases and 4 bases, with 13 bases remaining between them. This CDR3 region has 14 residues. Germline CDR1 SGHDT, CDR2 YYEEEE. The CDR3, as DNA: TGTGCCAGCAGCGTACCAGGGTTCCCAGATACGCAGTATTTT. This translates into CASSVPGFPDTQYF.

Concerning this clone itself: The junction does not match germline at one end; this may be a read error. The chain recombines TRBV7-7 with TRBJ2-3; 9 bases agree with TRBD1. The CDR3 is 14 residues long. Germline V gene sequence: CDR1 SSHAT, CDR2 FNYEAQ (reference sequence). This CDR3 is CASSLGTGPDTQYF. The DNA for the CDR3 is TGTGCTAGCAGCTTAGGGACAGGGCCAGATACGCAGTATTTT.

The chain has TRBV6-6 and TRBJ2-5; 7 nucleotides agree with TRBD1. V was pared by 0 bases and J by 2 bases, with 0 bases of the junction left unmatched. Germline CDR1 is MNHNY and CDR2 is SVGAGI (reference sequence). This CDR3 is 14 amino acids long. CDR3 coding DNA: TGTGCCAGCAGTTACTCGGGACAGCAAGAGACCCAGTACTTC. This codes for CASSYSGQQETQYF.

The chain joins TRBV7-8 to TRBJ2-7; possible D gene TRBD1, 5 bases. The ends were cut back, 3 bases at V and 4 bases at J, with 10 bases in the middle. Looked up from germline, CDR1 is SGHVS and CDR2 is FQNEAQ. CDR3 size: 13 residues. In DNA form, the CDR3 reads TGTGCCAGCAGCTTCAGGCAGGGTTACGAGCAGTACTTC. This encodes CASSFRQGYEQYF.

The chain combines TRBV6-5 with TRBJ1-2; no clear D. The CDR3 loop spans 15 amino acids. Trimming shortened V by 7 bases and J by 3 bases, and 18 bases separated the two germline ends. Per germline, CDR1 MNHEY and CDR2 SVGAGI. The CDR3 coding sequence is TGTGCCAGCACCCAACTGCGGCCTCCTCACTATGGCTACACCTTC. As protein: CASTQLRPPHYGYTF.